A selection of T cell receptor beta chains follows, all from one sample in a study of cytomegalovirus exposure and HLA in healthy donors. Using immunoSEQ multiplex PCR, the repertoire was profiled, and TCRdb retains in-frame clones only, with some absent. Of under 250,000 clones in the sample, approximately 82% were seen once. Sequencing was carried out using PBMCs. These receptors were obtained from a woman aged 18-29 years in good health and CMV-seronegative. Both conserved end residues are part of each CDR3. The D gene is left open where the match is weak. Size is omitted from some rows. Given values are once, few, many or a class for expanded clones.

clone_size: few; j_call: TRBJ1-2; cdr3_length: 13; d_call: TRBD1; v_call: TRBV2; cdr3_aa: CASRGGTDYGYTF; cdr3_nt: TGTGCCAGCAGGGGCGGGACAGACTATGGCTACACCTTC
clone_size: NA; j_call: TRBJ2-7; cdr3_length: 14; d_call: TRBD2; v_call: TRBV29-1; cdr3_aa: CSVGRLAGSYEQYF; cdr3_nt: TGCAGCGTTGGAAGACTAGCGGGGTCCTACGAGCAGTACTTC
clone_size: NA; j_call: TRBJ2-7; cdr3_length: 15; d_call: TRBD2; v_call: TRBV27; cdr3_aa: CASRASPGRFDEQYF; cdr3_nt: TGTGCCAGCAGGGCCAGCCCCGGGAGGTTCGACGAGCAGTACTTC
clone_size: NA; j_call: TRBJ1-2; cdr3_length: 11; d_call: NA; v_call: TRBV9; cdr3_aa: CASSDPYGYTF; cdr3_nt: TGTGCCAGCAGCGACCCCTATGGCTACACCTTC
clone_size: few; j_call: TRBJ1-2; cdr3_length: 13; d_call: TRBD1; v_call: TRBV5-1; cdr3_aa: CASSIDRAAGYTF; cdr3_nt: TGCGCCAGCAGCATAGACAGGGCGGCTGGCTACACCTTC
clone_size: once; j_call: TRBJ2-5; cdr3_length: 17; d_call: TRBD2; v_call: TRBV4-2; cdr3_aa: CASSPGLAGGPGETQYF; cdr3_nt: TGTGCCAGCAGCCCGGGACTAGCGGGAGGGCCGGGTGAGACCCAGTACTTC
clone_size: once; j_call: TRBJ2-3; cdr3_length: 18; d_call: TRBD1; v_call: TRBV5-1; cdr3_aa: CASSLPSGTGDGTDTQYF; cdr3_nt: TGCGCCAGCAGCTTGCCTTCCGGGACAGGGGACGGCACAGATACGCAGTATTTT
clone_size: NA; j_call: TRBJ2-1; cdr3_length: 14; d_call: TRBD2; v_call: TRBV2; cdr3_aa: CATGTSGSVDEQFF; cdr3_nt: TGCGCAACGGGGACTAGCGGGAGTGTCGATGAGCAGTTCTTC
clone_size: NA; j_call: TRBJ1-3; cdr3_length: 19; d_call: TRBD1; v_call: TRBV2; cdr3_aa: CASSPGWRFDRDSGNTIYF; cdr3_nt: TGTGCCAGCAGTCCGGGCTGGAGGTTCGACAGGGACTCTGGAAACACCATATATTTT
clone_size: NA; j_call: TRBJ2-2; cdr3_length: 14; d_call: TRBD1; v_call: TRBV29-1; cdr3_aa: CSGGRDRDTGELFF; cdr3_nt: TGCAGCGGGGGCCGGGACAGGGACACCGGGGAGCTGTTTTTT
clone_size: once; j_call: TRBJ2-3; cdr3_length: 14; d_call: NA; v_call: TRBV7-2; cdr3_aa: CASSSSQGGDTQYF; cdr3_nt: TGTGCCAGCAGCTCTTCACAGGGCGGGGATACGCAGTATTTT
clone_size: NA; j_call: TRBJ1-1; cdr3_length: 15; d_call: NA; v_call: TRBV6-5; cdr3_aa: CASSYRWRADTEAFF; cdr3_nt: TGTGCCAGCAGTTATCGGTGGAGGGCTGACACTGAAGCTTTCTTT
clone_size: few; j_call: TRBJ2-3; cdr3_length: 14; d_call: NA; v_call: TRBV6-1; cdr3_aa: CASSETRFADTQYF; cdr3_nt: TGTGCCAGCAGTGAAACGCGGTTTGCAGATACGCAGTATTTT